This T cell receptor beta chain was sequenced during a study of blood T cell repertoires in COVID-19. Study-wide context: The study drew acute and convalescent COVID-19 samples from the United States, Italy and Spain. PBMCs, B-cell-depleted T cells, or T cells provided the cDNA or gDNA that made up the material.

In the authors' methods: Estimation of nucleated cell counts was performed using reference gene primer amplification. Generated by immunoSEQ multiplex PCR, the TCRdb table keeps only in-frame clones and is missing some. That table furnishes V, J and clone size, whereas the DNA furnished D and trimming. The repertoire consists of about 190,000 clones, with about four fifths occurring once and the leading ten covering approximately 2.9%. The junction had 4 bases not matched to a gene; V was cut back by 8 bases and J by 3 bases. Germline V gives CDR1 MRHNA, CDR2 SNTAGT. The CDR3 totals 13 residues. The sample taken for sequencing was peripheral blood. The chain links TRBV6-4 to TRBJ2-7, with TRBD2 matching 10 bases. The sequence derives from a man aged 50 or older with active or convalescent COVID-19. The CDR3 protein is CASLAGDHYEQYF. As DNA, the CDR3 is TGTGCCAGCCTAGCGGGAGACCACTACGAGCAGTACTTC.